The rows below give T cell receptor beta chains drawn from one sample of a study of blood T cell repertoires in COVID-19. TCRdb's table, derived via immunoSEQ multiplex PCR, lists solely in-frame clones and lacks some. The sample holds roughly 100,000 clones, 84% seen once. The sample comprised peripheral blood. These receptors originate from a man in his 70s with active or convalescent COVID-19. The CDR3 runs from the conserved cysteine through the conserved F or W. A D gene is named only where the DNA matches it firmly. Size tells how often a clone was seen (once, few, many) or the class of an expanded clone, and some rows leave it out.

j_call v_call clone_size d_call cdr3_nt cdr3_aa
TRBJ2-2 TRBV30 . . TGTGCCTGGATACCTAAGGGTCAGGGGCTGGCCGGGGAGCTGTTTTTT CAWIPKGQGLAGELFF
TRBJ2-3 TRBV6-2/TRBV6-3 few TRBD1 TGTGCCAGCAGTTACGGGACAGGTAGGGCAGATACGCAGTATTTT CASSYGTGRADTQYF
TRBJ2-1 TRBV29-1 . TRBD2 TGCAGCGTGTCGCCATTCGGGACTAGCGGGAATAATGAGCAGTTCTTC CSVSPFGTSGNNEQFF
TRBJ2-2 TRBV10-3 . TRBD1 TGTGCCATCAGTGGAAGGCCCGCGGGACAGGGGAACACCGGGGAGCTGTTTTTT CAISGRPAGQGNTGELFF
TRBJ2-1 TRBV6-5 . . TGTGCCAGCAAAGCGGGTTCTGCGCAGTTCTTC CASKAGSAQFF
TRBJ1-1 TRBV5-4 . . TGTGCCAGCAGCGGCGTTCTAGGTATCACTGAAGCTTTCTTT CASSGVLGITEAFF
TRBJ1-5 TRBV2 . . TGTGCCAGCAGAGAACGGAGGGGAGGCAATCAGCCCCAGCATTTT CASRERRGGNQPQHF
TRBJ2-2 TRBV5-1 . TRBD2 TGCGCCAGCAGCTTGGGACTAGCGGGGACCGGGGAGCTGTTTTTT CASSLGLAGTGELFF
TRBJ1-2 TRBV18 . . TGTGCCAGCTCACCGAGCAGGGATTGGAGCTACACCTTC CASSPSRDWSYTF
TRBJ2-5 TRBV11-1 few . TGTGCCAGCAGTTTCGGAGTGCAAGAGACCCAGTACTTC CASSFGVQETQYF
TRBJ2-7 TRBV18 . TRBD1 TGTGCCAGCTCACCAGGGACAGGGGACGAGCAGTACTTC CASSPGTGDEQYF
TRBJ2-3 TRBV11-2 . . TGTGCCAGCAGTTACGCCCGGGGCACAGATACGCAGTATTTT CASSYARGTDTQYF
TRBJ2-2 TRBV7-3 . . TGTGCCAGCAGCTTAGGGGGCGCGGATGCCGGGGAGCTGTTTTTT CASSLGGADAGELFF
TRBJ1-2 TRBV5-1 . TRBD1 TGCGCCAGCAGCAGCACCTACACCGGGACAGGGTATGGCTACACCTTC CASSSTYTGTGYGYTF
TRBJ1-3 TRBV3-1/TRBV3-2 . TRBD1 TGTGCCAGCAGCCAACAGGGGGCTGGAAACACCATATATTTT CASSQQGAGNTIYF
TRBJ1-4 TRBV28 . . TGTGCCAGCAGTTTAATTATTGCTTGGCAACCTCCCACTAATGAAAAACTGTTTTTT CASSLIIAWQPPTNEKLFF
TRBJ2-7 TRBV24-1 . TRBD1 TGTGCCACCAGTGACCCCCGACAGGGGCCCTACGAGCAGTACTTC CATSDPRQGPYEQYF
TRBJ1-1 TRBV4-1 . TRBD1 TGCGCCAGCAGCCAAGGGACAGGGGGCCCTGAAGCTTTCTTT CASSQGTGGPEAFF
TRBJ1-5 TRBV28 . . TGTGCCAGCGACTGGCTCAATAGCAATCAGCCCCAGCATTTT CASDWLNSNQPQHF
TRBJ2-7 TRBV27 . . TGTGCCAGCAGTTTATCGAGAGGAGCCTACGAGCAGTACTTC CASSLSRGAYEQYF
TRBJ2-7 TRBV6-2/TRBV6-3 . TRBD2 TGTGCCAGCAGTTACGTGGCTAGCGGGATCAACGAGCAGTACTTC CASSYVASGINEQYF
TRBJ2-2 TRBV4-3 . . TGCGCCAGCAGCCGGCAGGGGCTGAACACCGGGGAGCTGTTTTTT CASSRQGLNTGELFF
TRBJ2-5 TRBV6-5 . TRBD2 TGTGCCAGCAGTTACCGGGGGGAGAGCCAAGAGACCCAGTACTTC CASSYRGESQETQYF
TRBJ1-2 TRBV3-1/TRBV3-2 . . TGTGCCAGCAGCCCTAGAGTAGGGGTCTCTGGCTACACCTTC CASSPRVGVSGYTF